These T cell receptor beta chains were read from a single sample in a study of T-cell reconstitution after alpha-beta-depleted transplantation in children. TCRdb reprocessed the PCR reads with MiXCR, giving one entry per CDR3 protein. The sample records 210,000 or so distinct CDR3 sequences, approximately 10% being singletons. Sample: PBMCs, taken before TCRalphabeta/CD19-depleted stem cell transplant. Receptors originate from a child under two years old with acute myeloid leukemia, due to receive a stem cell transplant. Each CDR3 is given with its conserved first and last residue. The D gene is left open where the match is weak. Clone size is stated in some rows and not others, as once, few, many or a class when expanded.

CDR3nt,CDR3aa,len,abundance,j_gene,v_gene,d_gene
TGTGCCAGCAGTTTATCGGCGGGAGGGCCGGCCAAAAACATTCAGTACTTC,CASSLSAGGPAKNIQYF,17,many,TRBJ2-4,TRBV27,TRBD2
TGTGCCAGCAGGAGGGGGACTAGCGCTGACAATGAGCAGTTCTTC,CASRRGTSADNEQFF,15,few,TRBJ2-1,TRBV2,TRBD2
TGTGCCAGCAGTTTGTTGATCGTTAGGGTTAGCGGGAGAGGGAATGAGCAGTTCTTC,CASSLLIVRVSGRGNEQFF,19,many,TRBJ2-1,TRBV27,TRBD2
TGTGCCAGCAGCCACCCTAATGAAAAACTGTTTTTT,CASSHPNEKLFF,12,many,TRBJ1-4,TRBV14,.
TGTGCCAGTAGTATTTCCAGGGGTGGGAATGAGCAGTTCTTC,CASSISRGGNEQFF,14,many,TRBJ2-1,TRBV19,.
TGCGCCAGAAGCCTCGTCGGACAGGGAATAGCCGGGGAGCTGTTTTTT,CARSLVGQGIAGELFF,16,.,TRBJ2-2,TRBV5-1,TRBD1
TGTGCCAGCAGCTTTAGGGTCGATCGGCAAGAGACCCAGTACTTC,CASSFRVDRQETQYF,15,many,TRBJ2-5,TRBV7-6,.
TGCAGCGTTGGCAGGGGGCGCATCGGGGAGCTGTTTTTT,CSVGRGRIGELFF,13,.,TRBJ2-2,TRBV29-1,TRBD1
TGTGCCAGCAGTTACAGGGCTAGCAATCAGCCCCAGCATTTT,CASSYRASNQPQHF,14,many,TRBJ1-5,TRBV27,.
TGTACCAACAGTTCATACACCTACGAGCAGTACTTC,CTNSSYTYEQYF,12,.,TRBJ2-7,TRBV12-3/TRBV12-4,.
TGTGCCAGCAACCCTGGGACAGCCTCCTACAATGAGCAGTTCTTC,CASNPGTASYNEQFF,15,.,TRBJ2-1,TRBV6-1,TRBD1
TGTGCCAGCAGAGCAGGGTCCGGGGAGCTGTTTTTT,CASRAGSGELFF,12,many,TRBJ2-2,TRBV6-2/TRBV6-3,.
TGCGCCAGCAGCAGAGGGGGTTCGTTGAACACTGAAGCTTTCTTT,CASSRGGSLNTEAFF,15,many,TRBJ1-1,TRBV4-1,.
TGTGCCATCAGAAAGACAGGGGATAGGGGTCCTGAAGCTTTCTTT,CAIRKTGDRGPEAFF,15,many,TRBJ1-1,TRBV10-3,TRBD1
TGTGCCAGCTCACGGGGACTAGCGGGAGGCCCCTACGAGCAGTACTTC,CASSRGLAGGPYEQYF,16,many,TRBJ2-7,TRBV18,TRBD2
TGCGCCAGCAGCTTGGCCGAACAGGGATGGACCTACGAGCAGTACTTC,CASSLAEQGWTYEQYF,16,many,TRBJ2-7,TRBV5-1,.
TGTGCCAGCAGCCCAGGCCACCACCGGGGAGTCGGGGAGCTGTTTTTT,CASSPGHHRGVGELFF,16,many,TRBJ2-2,TRBV7-6,.